These 7 T cell receptor beta chains share one sample of origin, sequenced in a study of cytomegalovirus exposure and HLA in healthy donors. PCR was performed using 60 Vbeta and 13 Jbeta primers. TCRdb's table, derived via immunoSEQ multiplex PCR, lists solely in-frame clones and lacks some. The top ten clones hold around 5% of a sample with 170,000 or so clones, 84% of them seen once. Sequencing was done on a sample of PBMCs. These TCRs come from a girl aged 10 to 17 in good health and CMV-seropositive.

V gene TRBV5-1 combines with J gene TRBJ2-1; 13 bases map to TRBD2. This CDR3 contains 18 residues. J was trimmed by 3 bases and V by 4 bases; bases with no gene match: 10. Germline lookup yields CDR1 SGHRS and CDR2 YFSETQ. The CDR3 DNA sequence: TGCGCCAGCAGCACCCCTACTAGCGGGGGGGCATTCTACAATGAGCAGTTCTTC. This gives the protein CASSTPTSGGAFYNEQFF.

The CDR3 loop is CASSPDRVVGYTF. The CDR3 DNA reads TGTGCCAGCAGCCCCGACAGGGTAGTCGGCTACACCTTC. This chain connects TRBV6-6 to TRBJ1-2; 7 bases are shared with TRBD1. The length of the CDR3 is 13 residues. The germline CDR1 and CDR2 sequences are MNHNY and SVGAGI (reference sequence). The V and J ends lost 6 bases and 8 bases, in that order; junction bases with no gene match: 9.

The chain joins TRBV7-8 to TRBJ2-5; a possible D gene is TRBD2 (5 bases). Germline V CDR1 and CDR2: SGHVS, FQNEAQ. The V and J ends lost 0 bases and 1 base respectively, with 15 bases between them. The CDR3 is made up of 17 amino acids. The CDR3 spells CASSLAGVKRPQETQYF. DNA for the CDR3: TGTGCCAGCAGCTTAGCGGGAGTAAAAAGGCCCCAAGAGACCCAGTACTTC.

The CDR3 region is CASSSSLAGATDTQYF. The CDR3 coding sequence is TGCGCCAGCAGCTCCTCATTAGCGGGGGCCACAGATACGCAGTATTTT. This sequence joins TRBV5-1 and TRBJ2-3; 9 bases are shared with TRBD2. CDR3 size: 16 residues. CDR1 and CDR2 from the germline V gene are SGHRS and YFSETQ. The junction had 7 bases not matched to a gene; V was cut back by 3 bases and J by 2 bases.

This rearrangement joins TRBV6-4 to TRBJ1-2; 9 bases are shared with TRBD1. J was trimmed by 4 bases and V by 5 bases; bases with no gene match: 11. There are 16 residues in the CDR3. Per the germline V gene, CDR1 is MRHNA and CDR2 is SNTAGT. Written as DNA, the CDR3 is TGTGCCAGCAGTCTCAAAAGAGACAGGGGGGGCTATGGCTACACCTTC. This encodes CASSLKRDRGGYGYTF.

The gene calls are TRBV19 and TRBJ1-1, with D possibly matching TRBD1 (5 bases). The germline gives CDR1 LNHDA, CDR2 SQIVND (reference sequence). V lost 6 bases and J 0 bases, leaving 14 bases between the germline ends. The CDR3 has 15 residues. CDR3 coding DNA: TGTGCCAGTAGGCCGACAGACAGTTTGAACACTGAAGCTTTCTTT. Amino acids: CASRPTDSLNTEAFF.

The chain recombines TRBV28 with TRBJ1-2; 7 bases fit TRBD1. The CDR3 totals 13 residues. Germline V gene data show CDR1 as MDHEN and CDR2 as SYDVKM. The V segment lost 6 bases and the J segment 4 bases; nucleotides outside the gene matches: 5. The DNA for the CDR3 is TGTGCCAGCAGCCCGACAGGGACCTATGGCTACACCTTC. It translates to CASSPTGTYGYTF.